This TCR beta chain was profiled in a study of blood T cells in healthy people across ages. CDR3 length: 16 residues. V shed 4 bases and J 6 bases; nucleotides not matched to a gene: 3. Germline lookup yields CDR1 SGHTA and CDR2 FQGTGA. Findings and limits, study-wide: Age advanced and TCR beta diversity per million T cells fell, roughly linearly. TCR beta diversity correlated strongly with naive T cell percentage.

As concerns this clonotype: Its specificity is not known.

Primed by a sample-barcoded 5' primer and a J-beta primer mix, a second PCR proceeded for 7 to 11 cycles. Each cDNA was tagged by a template-switch adaptor containing 12 random nucleotides. TCRdb fed the 5' RACE reads into MiXCR, producing one record per CDR3 protein. The table has 750,000 to 950,000 distinct CDR3 sequences, 29% seen once. Another study also made use of these data, one on T cells of mothers and their children. From that report: Three healthy Caucasian mothers, along with their six children, served as the donors.

The chain employs TRBV7-3 and TRBJ2-1, with 16 positions matching TRBD2. Sequenced input: blood. This clonotype was sampled from a woman between 40 and 50 years old in good health. The CDR3 sequence is CASSSGLAGGLNEQFF. CDR3 bases: TGTGCCAGCAGCTCGGGACTAGCGGGGGGGCTCAATGAGCAGTTCTTC.